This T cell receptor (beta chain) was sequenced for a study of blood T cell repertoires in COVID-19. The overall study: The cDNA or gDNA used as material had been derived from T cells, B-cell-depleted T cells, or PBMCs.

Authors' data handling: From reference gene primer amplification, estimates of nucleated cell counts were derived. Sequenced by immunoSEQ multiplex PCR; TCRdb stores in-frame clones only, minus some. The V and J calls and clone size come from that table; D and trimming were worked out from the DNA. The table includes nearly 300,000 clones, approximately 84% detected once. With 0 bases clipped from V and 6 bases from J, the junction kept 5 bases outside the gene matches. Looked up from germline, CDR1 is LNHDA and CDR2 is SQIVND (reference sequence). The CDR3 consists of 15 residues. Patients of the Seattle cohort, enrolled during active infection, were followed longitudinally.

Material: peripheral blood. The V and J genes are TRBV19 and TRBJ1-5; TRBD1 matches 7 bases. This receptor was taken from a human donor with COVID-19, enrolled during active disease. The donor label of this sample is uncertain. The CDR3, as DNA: TGTGCCAGTAGTATAGACCGACAGGGACTTCAGCCCCAGCATTTT. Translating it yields CASSIDRQGLQPQHF.